One and the same sample provided the 24 T cell receptor beta chains below, sequenced in a study of blood T cells in healthy people across ages. Sample-barcoded 5' priming and a J-beta primer mix drove a second PCR of roughly 7 to 11 cycles. MiXCR was run by TCRdb on the 5' RACE reads, yielding one entry per CDR3 protein. Here the sample spans hundreds of thousands of distinct CDR3 sequences, roughly 32% being singletons. Sequenced material: blood. These receptors all stem from a woman aged 80 or over in good health.

This clonotype was counted many times. This chain links TRBV18 with TRBJ2-7; D possibly uses TRBD1 or TRBD2 (5 bases each). This CDR3 has 13 amino acids. Germline V CDR1 and CDR2: KGHSH, LQKENI. Trimming cost V 2 bases and J 1 base, with 6 bases left between them. The CDR3 DNA sequence: TGTGCCAGCTCACCAGGGACGTCCTACGAGCAGTACTTC. Translating it yields CASSPGTSYEQYF. Supplemented by reference TRBV18 and TRBJ2-7, the full variable domain reads NAGVMQNPRHLVRRRGQEARLRCSPMKGHSHVYWYRQLPEEGLKFMVYLQKENIIDESGMPKERFSAEFPKEGPSILRIQQVVRGDSAAYFCASSPGTSYEQYFGPGTRLTVT.

The chain links TRBV7-2 to TRBJ2-7; 8 nucleotides agree with TRBD1. The DNA matches TRBJ2-5 better at its end, which makes the J call doubtful. In germline, CDR1 is SGHTA, CDR2 FQGNSA. The CDR3 has 14 amino acids. The CDR3 sequence is CASSVYRGKETQYF. CDR3 nucleotide sequence: TGTGCCAGCAGCGTATACAGGGGGAAGGAGACCCAGTACTTC.

The V call is TRBV7-6, the J call TRBJ2-3, with 7 bases matching TRBD2. CDR3 length equals 14 residues. The junction had 7 bases not matched to a gene; V was cut back by 5 bases and J by 5 bases. The germline gives CDR1 SGHVS, CDR2 FNYEAQ. In DNA, the CDR3 is TGTGCCAGCAGCCCCCGCGGGGAGGGAGATACGCAGTATTTT. Its protein is CASSPRGEGDTQYF.

About this clonotype itself: This may come from a read error, since a much larger clone is one base off. The rearrangement uses TRBV6-1 and TRBJ2-4; D is unclear. The J call may be in error: the DNA end matches TRBJ2-7 better. This CDR3 comprises 13 residues. Germline values: CDR1 MNHNS, CDR2 SASEGT. In nucleotides, the CDR3 is TGTGCCAGCAGTGAGGCATTTCTTCTCGAGCAGTACTTC. This encodes CASSEAFLLEQYF.

The chain is built from TRBV7-2 and TRBJ2-5, with TRBD2 matching 12 bases. Per the germline V gene, CDR1 is SGHTA and CDR2 is FQGNSA. The CDR3 sequence is 15 residues long. The trim removed 3 bases at V and 7 bases at J, leaving 6 bases unmatched. The CDR3 loop is CASSFRLAGDGTQYF. DNA of the CDR3: TGTGCCAGCAGCTTCCGACTAGCGGGGGACGGGACCCAGTACTTC.

Concerning this clonotype: This could be a read error, since a much larger clone is one nucleotide away. The CDR3 region has the DNA TGTGCCAGCAGCCGGACATCCTCCTCCTACAATGAGCAGTACTTC. This translates into CASSRTSSSYNEQYF. The rearrangement uses TRBV9 and TRBJ2-1, with a possible D match to TRBD1 (5 bases). The J call may be in error: the DNA end matches TRBJ2-7 better. The CDR3 contains 15 residues. Germline V CDR1 and CDR2: SGDLS, YYNGEE.

This clonotype was counted only a few times. The CDR3 DNA reads TGTGCCAGCAGCGCTACCACCCCGGGACGGTACACCGGGGAGCTGTTTTTT. This translates into CASSATTPGRYTGELFF. The chain recombines TRBV9 with TRBJ2-2; D assignment may be TRBD1 or TRBD2 (5 bases each). CDR1 SGDLS and CDR2 YYNGEE come from the germline V gene. V lost 3 bases and J 3 bases, leaving 18 bases between the germline ends. The length of the CDR3 is 17 residues.

Worth noting for this clonotype: This may be a read error: a much more frequent sequence differs by one nucleotide. This chain links TRBV7-3 with TRBJ2-3; D remains ambiguous. Germline V CDR1 and CDR2: SGHTA, FQGTGA. Trimming took off 2 bases at V and 6 bases at J, with 9 bases between the two ends. The CDR3 has 13 amino acids. CDR3 amino acids: CASSLLWSDTQYF. The CDR3 DNA is TGTGCCAGCAGCTTACTGTGGTCGGATACGCAGTATTTT.

Regarding this clonotype: A much bigger clone sits one base away, suggesting this may be a read error. The chain recombines TRBV7-9 with TRBJ2-1, with D possibly TRBD2 on 6 matching bases. Germline lookup yields CDR1 SEHNR and CDR2 FQNEAQ (reference sequence). CDR3 size: 12 residues. CDR3 in amino acids: CAGSLGGSEQFF. CDR3 bases: TGTGCCGGCAGCTTGGGGGGAAGCGAGCAGTTCTTC.

This clonotype was found once. A much larger clone differs from this one at a single base, so this may be a read error. The genes are TRBV12-3 or TRBV12-4 and TRBJ2-3, with 11 bases identical to TRBD2. This CDR3 comprises 15 residues. The CDR3 region is CASSLMGLAADAQYF. CDR3 DNA: TGTGCCAGCAGTTTGATGGGACTAGCGGCAGATGCGCAGTATTTT.

This clonotype has at least ten counts. J is TRBJ2-3 and V is TRBV20-1; TRBD2 matches at 10 bases. The CDR3 extends over 14 amino acids. Germline lookup yields CDR1 DFQATT and CDR2 SNEGSKA (reference sequence). J gave up 2 bases and V 5 bases, and 4 bases lay outside the gene matches. The CDR3 loop reads CSALTSGSTDTQYF. DNA for the CDR3: TGCAGTGCTTTGACTAGCGGGTCCACAGATACGCAGTATTTT.

This clonotype was picked up many times. V is TRBV12-3 or TRBV12-4 and J is TRBJ1-6; D ambiguous. The CDR3 runs 14 residues. Between the trimmed V and J ends, which lost 4 bases and 7 bases, there was a span of 11 bases. CDR3 residues: CASSWEGPNSPLHF. As DNA, the CDR3 is TGTGCCAGCAGTTGGGAGGGCCCAAATTCACCCCTCCACTTT.

This clonotype was found a few times. V gene TRBV3-1 combines with J gene TRBJ1-6, with TRBD1 matching over 7 bases. Losses at the gene ends were 4 bases for V and 6 bases for J; bases not matched to a gene: 6. This CDR3 is 15 amino acids long. CDR1 and CDR2 from the germline V gene are LGHDT and YNNKEL (reference sequence). The CDR3 region has the DNA TGTGCCAGCAGCCCCGGGACAGCATCTAATTCACCCCTCCACTTT. It yields the protein CASSPGTASNSPLHF.

This clonotype was recorded at least ten times. The chain combines TRBV4-1 with TRBJ1-2; no firm D call. Germline V gene sequence: CDR1 MGHRA, CDR2 YSYEKL. Trimming shortened V by 0 bases and J by 4 bases, and 21 bases separated the two germline ends. The CDR3 loop spans 18 amino acids. CDR3 bases: TGCGCCAGCAGCCAAGAAACTCCGAAGGCCCCTCCGGGCTATGGCTACACCTTC. It encodes CASSQETPKAPPGYGYTF.

CDR3 sequence: CASSLAETGAGIYEQYF. CDR3 nucleotides: TGTGCCAGCAGCTTAGCGGAAACGGGGGCCGGAATCTACGAGCAGTACTTC. This chain links TRBV7-6 with TRBJ2-7, with D perhaps TRBD1 or TRBD2 (6 bases each). The V gene lost 0 bases and the J gene lost 3 bases, with 18 bases spanning the gap. Germline V lookup: CDR1 SGHVS, CDR2 FNYEAQ. This CDR3 is built from 17 residues.

In regard to this clonotype: One end of the junction does not line up with germline, which may come from a read error. This chain connects TRBV6-5 to TRBJ2-1, with 10 bases identical to TRBD1. The CDR3 contains 15 residues. Germline V gives CDR1 MNHEY, CDR2 SVGAGI. Written as DNA, the CDR3 is TGTGCCAGCAGTTCCGACAGGGGGCGCGGCAATGAGCGGTTCTTC. Protein product: CASSSDRGRGNERFF.

This clonotype was counted many times. V and J are TRBV20-1 and TRBJ1-2; D unclear. Trimming took 4 bases from V and 0 from J, leaving 9 bases between them. There are 13 residues in the CDR3. Germline-derived CDR1 and CDR2 are DFQATT and SNEGSKA (reference sequence). As DNA, the CDR3 is TGCAGTGCTATGGAGGGTACTAACTATGGCTACACCTTC. Encoded protein: CSAMEGTNYGYTF.

The sample holds many counts of this clonotype. This chain uses TRBV20-1 with TRBJ1-2; D remains ambiguous. CDR3 size: 14 residues. Germline V lookup: CDR1 DFQATT, CDR2 SNEGSKA (reference sequence). Deletions cut 2 bases from V and 1 base from J, with 11 bases between. The CDR3 spells CSARSRLINYGYTF. In DNA form, the CDR3 reads TGCAGTGCTAGATCGAGACTGATTAACTATGGCTACACCTTC.

Regarding this clonotype: Since a much larger clone is just one base distant, this may be a read error. This chain connects TRBV4-3 to TRBJ2-1; 11 nucleotides match TRBD2. V shed 5 bases and J 5 bases; nucleotides not matched to a gene: 5. The CDR3 extends over 15 amino acids. CDR1 is LGHNA, CDR2 YSLEER, per germline. The CDR3 region has the DNA TGCGCCAGCAGCAACAGACTAGCGGGGAACAATGAGCAGTTCTTC. The encoded protein is CASSNRLAGNNEQFF.

With respect to this clonotype: A much more abundant neighbour one base away suggests this may be a read error. Written as DNA, the CDR3 is TGCAGTGCTAACTCGCGGGGGGGGAACCAAGAGACCCAGTTCTTC. Its protein is CSANSRGGNQETQFF. The rearrangement uses TRBV20-1 and TRBJ2-1; 9 nucleotides match TRBD2. The germline CDR1 and CDR2 sequences are DFQATT and SNEGSKA (reference sequence). CDR3 length: 15 residues. The J segment lost 13 bases and the V segment lost 4 bases, leaving 17 bases of the junction unmatched.

The J gene is TRBJ2-1, the V gene TRBV2, with TRBD2 matching 8 bases. CDR3 size: 15 residues. Germline V gene data show CDR1 as SNHLY and CDR2 as FYNNEI. The ends lost 10 bases at V and 1 base at J; junction bases unmatched: 9. The CDR3 here is CATGAGGGSYNEQFF. DNA of the CDR3: TGTGCCACAGGGGCTGGCGGGGGGTCCTACAATGAGCAGTTCTTC.

The CDR3 DNA reads TGTGCCAGCAGTGAGGGGCGGCTAGTCACTGAAGCTTTCTTT. Its translation is CASSEGRLVTEAFF. This sequence joins TRBV6-1 and TRBJ1-1; weak D call: TRBD1 (5 bases). Germline CDR1 reads MNHNS; CDR2 reads SASEGT. The CDR3 runs to 14 residues. The germline V and J ends were trimmed by 3 bases and 4 bases, with 12 bases remaining between them.

This clonotype was seen more than once but under ten times. The CDR3 nucleotides are TGCAGCGTTGTCTCCGGAGTGGATACGCAGTATTTT. Its protein product is CSVVSGVDTQYF. V usage is TRBV29-1 and J usage is TRBJ2-3; D not certain. The CDR3 loop spans 12 amino acids. Trimming pared 4 bases from V and 6 bases from J, leaving 11 bases between. Per germline, CDR1 SQVTM and CDR2 ANQGSEA.

This chain connects TRBV6-5 to TRBJ2-3, with TRBD1 matching 11 bases. The CDR3 runs to 17 residues. Trimming cost V 4 bases and J 6 bases; bases outside gene matches: 12. Germline CDR1 and CDR2: MNHEY and SVGAGI. CDR3 sequence reads: CASSSRTGGILLDTQYF. Written as DNA, the CDR3 is TGTGCCAGCAGTTCTCGGACAGGGGGCATCCTGCTGGATACGCAGTATTTT.